Below, 10 T cell receptor beta chains from the same sample are listed, as sequenced in a study of OX40 agonist ivuxolimab in advanced cancers. The table came from immunoSEQ multiplex PCR; TCRdb's copy has only in-frame clones and leaves some out. The sample consists of 75,000 to 100,000 clones, 80% to 90% of them appearing once. This sample comprised CD4+ or CD8+ T cells sorted from blood, obtained in a trial of the OX40 agonist ivuxolimab. These receptors came from an adult with an advanced solid tumor such as melanoma, head and neck, liver or kidney cancer.

This CDR3 is CSVGTGGETQYF. CDR3 DNA: TGCAGCGTCGGGACCGGGGGTGAGACCCAGTACTTC. The chain uses TRBV29-1 and TRBJ2-5; possible D gene TRBD2, 6 bases. The CDR3 contains 12 residues. CDR1 SQVTM and CDR2 ANQGSEA come from the germline V gene. Trimming cost V 6 bases and J 5 bases, with 13 bases left between them.

With respect to this clone: The sample has other DNA sequences that encode this CDR3 too. The rearrangement uses TRBV5-1 and TRBJ1-2; TRBD1 is a possible D gene (6 bases). V shed 4 bases and J shed 2 bases, with 9 bases lying between them. Germline-derived CDR1 and CDR2 are SGHRS and YFSETQ. This CDR3 comprises 13 residues. CDR3 coding DNA: TGCGCCAGCAGCCCGGGACAAAACTATGGCTACACCTTC. The encoded protein is CASSPGQNYGYTF.

The chain carries TRBV19 and TRBJ1-2; no reliable D call. The germline V gene encodes CDR1 LNHDA and CDR2 SQIVND (reference sequence). This CDR3 contains 13 residues. The ends were cut back, 7 bases at V and 2 bases at J, with 11 bases in the middle. As DNA, the CDR3 is TGTGCCAGTAAGGGCAGTGAAAACTATGGCTACACCTTC. Its protein product is CASKGSENYGYTF. Complete variable domain (other parts from reference TRBV19 and TRBJ1-2): DGGITQSPKYLFRKEGQNVTLSCEQNLNHDAMYWYRQDPGQGLRLIYYSQIVNDFQKGDIAEGYSVSREKKESFPLTVTSAQKNPTAFYLCASKGSENYGYTFGSGTRLTVV.

The V and J genes are TRBV6-5 and TRBJ2-7; possibly TRBD1 or TRBD2 for D (6 bases each). V gave up 3 bases and J gave up 6 bases, with 18 bases separating them. The germline gives CDR1 MNHEY, CDR2 SVGAGI. The CDR3 runs to 15 residues. CDR3 coding DNA: TGTGCCAGCAGTTATTCCGCGGGACATTTGTGCGAGCAGTACTTC. Residues: CASSYSAGHLCEQYF.

The chain recombines TRBV7-2 with TRBJ1-5; D is undetermined. Trimming took off 1 base at V and 7 bases at J, with 8 bases between the two ends. Germline V lookup: CDR1 SGHTA, CDR2 FQGNSA. This CDR3 comprises 13 residues. CDR3 coding DNA: TGTGCCAGCAGCTTAGAAGTTAGCCAGCCCCAGCATTTT. Its protein is CASSLEVSQPQHF.

This clone was observed a handful of times. V usage is TRBV18 and J usage is TRBJ1-6; no clear D gene. V lost 6 bases to trimming and J lost 7 bases, with 13 bases between them. Germline V gene data show CDR1 as KGHSH and CDR2 as LQKENI. The CDR3 is 14 residues long. The CDR3 is CASSLDRSNSPLHF. In nucleotides, the CDR3 is TGTGCCAGCTCCCTCGATCGTTCCAATTCACCCCTCCACTTT.

In its sample, this clone was seen a few times. V usage is TRBV7-2 and J usage is TRBJ1-2; no definite D call. The ends were cut back, 6 bases at V and 4 bases at J, with 12 bases in the middle. The CDR3 contains 13 residues. CDR1 SGHTA and CDR2 FQGNSA come from the germline V gene. This CDR3 is CASSDDRFYGYTF. In nucleotides, the CDR3 is TGTGCCAGCAGTGATGACCGATTCTATGGCTACACCTTC.

The rearrangement uses TRBV4-2 and TRBJ2-1, with a tentative D call TRBD1 (6 bases). V was shortened by 2 bases and J by 7 bases, with 18 bases between the two germline ends. Germline lookup yields CDR1 LGHNA and CDR2 YNFKEQ. CDR3 length: 16 residues. Here the CDR3 DNA reads TGTGCCAGCAGCCAACAGTTCAGGGGCGGAGTGAATGAGCAGTTCTTC. Its translation is CASSQQFRGGVNEQFF.

The V and J genes are TRBV9 and TRBJ1-2; a possible D gene is TRBD1 (5 bases). Trimming took 1 base from V and 8 from J, leaving 9 bases between them. The CDR3 totals 12 residues. The germline gives CDR1 SGDLS, CDR2 YYNGEE. The CDR3 is CASSVLGRGYTF. In nucleotides, the CDR3 is TGTGCCAGCAGCGTATTGGGGCGAGGCTACACCTTC.

This clone was seen once. The chain carries TRBV14 and TRBJ2-3, with TRBD2 matching 12 bases. Germline V gives CDR1 SGHDN, CDR2 FVKESK. Trimming took 2 bases from V and 4 from J; bases not matched to a gene: 1. The CDR3 length is 15 residues. CDR3 sequence: CASSQTSGGSDTQYF. The CDR3 bases are TGTGCCAGCAGCCAAACTAGCGGGGGGTCAGATACGCAGTATTTT.